This T cell receptor beta chain was obtained from a study of early T cells in non-severe SARS-CoV-2 infection. Trimming removed 1 base from V and 6 bases from J, with 6 bases in between. The germline V gene has CDR1 LGHDT and CDR2 YNNKEL (reference sequence). The CDR3 length is 13 residues. cDNA molecules, individually, were tagged with unique molecular identifiers. TCRdb independently ran MiXCR on the 5' RACE reads; one entry per CDR3 protein. The sample consists of 40,000 to 55,000 distinct CDR3 sequences, 20% to 25% of them appearing once. This clonotype occurred a few times. Its antigen is unidentified. The study's findings and limits: There was a bias toward anti-spike CD8 responses in VDJdb matching, which missed private and CD4 specificities.

The sequence was obtained from an adult who was a healthcare worker with PCR-confirmed SARS-CoV-2 infection or an uninfected control (not recorded which). The specimen was whole blood, collected at baseline. The chain uses TRBV3-1 and TRBJ1-4; no clear D gene. CDR3 sequence reads: CASSQAIYEKLFF. DNA of the CDR3: TGTGCCAGCAGCCAAGCCATCTATGAAAAACTGTTTTTT.